The source of this T cell receptor beta chain is a study of blood T cell repertoires in COVID-19. Trimming removed 4 bases at V and 1 base at J, with 7 bases between. In germline, CDR1 is SQVTM, CDR2 ANQGSEA. The CDR3 is 12 residues long. This table comes from immunoSEQ multiplex PCR, and its TCRdb copy is limited to in-frame clones, with some not included. The sample comprises about 180,000 clones, approximately 83% of which are singletons, and 8% to 10% rests with the top ten. The chain carries TRBV29-1 and TRBJ1-1; D call uncertain. Material for sequencing was peripheral blood. This clonotype originated in a man between 50 and 59 years old with active or convalescent COVID-19. The CDR3 is CSVVARNTEAFF. The CDR3 DNA reads as TGCAGCGTTGTAGCCCGGAACACTGAAGCTTTCTTT.